These 16 T cell receptor beta chains were all obtained from the same sample, sequenced in a study of blood T cell repertoires in COVID-19. TCRdb keeps only in-frame clones here, not all; method: immunoSEQ multiplex PCR. This sample carries a few hundred thousand clones, almost 90% of them seen once, and the ten largest clones take 0.95% to 1.3%. Sequencing was carried out using peripheral blood. Receptors originate from a woman in her thirties or forties with COVID-19, enrolled during active disease.

This clone was detected only once. The chain joins TRBV24-1 to TRBJ1-1, with 9 bases matching TRBD1. CDR1 and CDR2 (germline): KGHDR, SFDVKD. The CDR3 consists of 15 residues. V lost 4 bases, J lost 3 bases, and 5 bases stayed unmatched. The CDR3 DNA reads TGTGCCACCAGTGAACATGGACAGGGGTACACTGAAGCTTTCTTT. As protein: CATSEHGQGYTEAFF.

The chain recombines TRBV9 with TRBJ2-7; D is unclear. The CDR3 sequence is 13 residues long. The germline V gene encodes CDR1 SGDLS and CDR2 YYNGEE. V was pared by 4 bases and J by 4 bases, with 12 bases between. The CDR3 region is CASSPNPGYEQYF. DNA of the CDR3: TGTGCCAGCAGCCCAAACCCAGGTTACGAGCAGTACTTC.

A note on this clone: The sample carries other DNA sequences with the same CDR3. The chain combines TRBV5-1 with TRBJ2-7; TRBD1 agrees at 7 bases. V lost 6 bases, J lost 2 bases, and 5 bases stayed unmatched. Germline loops: CDR1 SGHRS, CDR2 YFSETQ. The CDR3 contains 13 residues. CDR3 in DNA: TGCGCCAGCACCAGGGACAGAGCCTACGAGCAGTACTTC. It codes for CASTRDRAYEQYF.

V is TRBV28 and J is TRBJ1-3; no firm D call. The CDR3 length is 14 residues. Germline CDR1 is MDHEN and CDR2 is SYDVKM. Trimming stripped 3 bases from V and 1 base from J, with 7 bases between. Here the CDR3 reads CASSFGHSGNTIYF. Here the CDR3 DNA reads TGTGCCAGCAGTTTTGGGCATTCTGGAAACACCATATATTTT.

The chain has TRBV27 and TRBJ1-1, with a possible D match to TRBD1 (6 bases). Germline V lookup: CDR1 MNHEY, CDR2 SMNVEV (reference sequence). V lost 3 bases and J 4 bases, leaving 12 bases between the germline ends. This CDR3 is 14 amino acids long. The chain's CDR3 is CASSFNRDTTEAFF. The CDR3 coding sequence is TGTGCCAGCAGTTTCAACCGGGACACCACTGAAGCTTTCTTT.

The genes are TRBV28 and TRBJ2-7, with TRBD1 matching over 9 bases. The V gene end was trimmed by 6 bases and the J gene end by 4 bases; junction bases not matched to a gene: 13. The CDR3 covers 16 residues. CDR1 and CDR2 (germline): MDHEN, SYDVKM. DNA for the CDR3: TGTGCCAGCAGCAGGACCTCCGGGACAGGGTTTTACGAGCAGTACTTC. Translation: CASSRTSGTGFYEQYF.

This chain joins TRBV2 and TRBJ2-2; D might be TRBD2 (6 bases). Trimming removed 6 bases from V and 7 bases from J, with 9 bases in between. Germline loops: CDR1 SNHLY, CDR2 FYNNEI. CDR3 length equals 12 residues. The CDR3 DNA reads TGTGCCAGCAGACTAGCCAACGGGGAGCTGTTTTTT. This codes for CASRLANGELFF.

Only one count was recorded for this clone. The genes are TRBV6-5 and TRBJ1-2; 7 nucleotides line up with TRBD1. Germline assignment: CDR1 MNHEY and CDR2 SVGAGI. The CDR3 spans 15 residues. V was pared by 6 bases and J by 0 bases, with 7 bases of the junction left unmatched. Here the CDR3 DNA reads TGTGCCAGCAGACGCGGGGACAGCCCTAACTATGGCTACACCTTC. It translates to CASRRGDSPNYGYTF.

The genes are TRBV6-1 and TRBJ2-3; the match to TRBD1 covers 8 bases. The CDR3 runs to 14 residues. The trim removed 3 bases at V and 5 bases at J, leaving 4 bases unmatched. Germline V gene lookup returns CDR1 MNHNS and CDR2 SASEGT. CDR3 protein: CASSDRGQVDTQYF. The CDR3 nucleotides read TGTGCCAGCAGTGACAGGGGGCAGGTAGATACGCAGTATTTT.

A few counts support this clone. The chain recombines TRBV6-2 or TRBV6-3 with TRBJ1-3, with a tentative D call TRBD1 (5 bases). Trimming removed 2 bases from V and 4 bases from J, with 18 bases in between. The germline CDR1 and CDR2 sequences are MNHEY and SVGEGT. This CDR3 comprises 17 residues. In DNA, the CDR3 is TGTGCCAGCAGTTACGTCTTCGGAGGGGTGCAAGGAAACACCATATATTTT. Translating gives CASSYVFGGVQGNTIYF.

The sample holds a few counts of this clone. The chain carries TRBV19 and TRBJ1-1; D is undetermined. The germline CDR1 and CDR2 sequences are LNHDA and SQIVND (reference sequence). V lost 7 bases, J lost 1 base, and 7 bases lay in between. This CDR3 comprises 12 residues. In DNA form, the CDR3 reads TGTGCCAGTAAGACGGGGAACACTGAAGCTTTCTTT. The encoded protein is CASKTGNTEAFF.

The gene calls are TRBV28 and TRBJ1-6; maybe TRBD1 (5 bases). Germline CDR1 MDHEN, CDR2 SYDVKM. This CDR3 has 13 amino acids. The V end lost 3 bases, the J end lost 12 bases, and 12 bases lay between the germline ends. The CDR3, as DNA: TGTGCCAGCAGTTTTTCCCAGGGAGGACCCCTCCACTTT. This sequence encodes CASSFSQGGPLHF. The full variable domain, completed using reference TRBV28 and TRBJ1-6, is DVKVTQSSRYLVKRTGEKVFLECVQDMDHENMFWYRQDPGLGLRLIYFSYDVKMKEKGDIPEGYSVSREKKERFSLILESASTNQTSMYLCASSFSQGGPLHFGNGTRLTVT.

Turning to this clone: Other nucleotide sequences in the sample specify the same CDR3. The chain couples TRBV5-1 to TRBJ1-1; D possibly corresponds to TRBD1 (6 bases). CDR3 length equals 13 residues. The germline V gene has CDR1 SGHRS and CDR2 YFSETQ. Trimming removed 4 bases from V and 3 bases from J, with 10 bases in between. The CDR3 DNA reads as TGCGCCAGCAGCCCACAGGGTTACACTGAAGCTTTCTTT. It yields the protein CASSPQGYTEAFF.

The rearrangement joins TRBV27 to TRBJ2-3; possible D gene TRBD2, 6 bases. Germline V gene sequence: CDR1 MNHEY, CDR2 SMNVEV (reference sequence). The V gene lost 6 bases and the J gene lost 2 bases, with 24 bases spanning the gap. This CDR3 is 18 amino acids long. In DNA form, the CDR3 reads TGTGCCAGCAGGCCGGGGGAGATGAGTGGGGAGTTCACAGATACGCAGTATTTT. Protein sequence: CASRPGEMSGEFTDTQYF.

This sequence joins TRBV7-3 and TRBJ2-5, with 11 bases aligning to TRBD1. The V gene end was trimmed by 5 bases and the J gene end by 4 bases; junction bases not matched to a gene: 9. CDR1 is SGHTA and CDR2 is FQGTGA in the germline V gene. CDR3 length: 16 amino acids. The CDR3 region is CASSRQGTGGGETQYF. In DNA form, the CDR3 reads TGTGCCAGCAGCCGCCAGGGGACAGGGGGAGGAGAGACCCAGTACTTC.

Only a few counts were recorded for this clone. The V gene is TRBV3-1 (or the pseudogene TRBV3-2), the J gene TRBJ1-3, with D perhaps matching TRBD1 (6 bases). Looked up from germline, CDR1 is LGHDT and CDR2 is YNNKEL (reference sequence). V was shortened by 1 base and J by 0 bases, with 10 bases between the two germline ends. This CDR3 is 16 amino acids long. In DNA form, the CDR3 reads TGTGCCAGCAGCCAAGGTGCAGGGGCCTCTGGAAACACCATATATTTT. This encodes CASSQGAGASGNTIYF.